The text below deals with one T cell receptor (beta chain). In the original analysis: Amplification of reference gene primers provided the estimated nucleated cell counts. Sequencing used immunoSEQ multiplex PCR; TCRdb keeps in-frame clones, though not all of them. The V and J calls and clone size are taken from that table; D and trimming were inferred from the DNA. This table has nearly 200,000 clones, 80% to 85% appearing once. Trimming cost V 4 bases and J 11 bases, with 17 bases left between them. The CDR3 spans 13 residues. Germline loops: CDR1 LGHDT, CDR2 YNNKEL (reference sequence). This entry belongs to a study of blood T cell repertoires in COVID-19. Across the whole study: The analysed material was cDNA or gDNA that came from T cells, B-cell-depleted T cells, or PBMCs.

Those enrolled, adults aged roughly 18 to 89 years, came from roughly 23 US areas. Cohort assignment relied on participant-reported clinical history. The TCR sequence derives from a man in his forties or fifties who had recovered from COVID-19. The chain carries TRBV3-1 (or the pseudogene TRBV3-2) and TRBJ1-1; TRBD1 is a possible D gene (5 bases). The sequenced material came from PBMCs or T cells enriched from blood (not recorded which). The DNA for the CDR3 is TGTGCCAGCAGCCCGGGCCCGGCAAGGGGCGCTTTCTTT. Translation gives CASSPGPARGAFF.